Listed here is a single TCR beta chain. TCRdb re-called the 5' RACE reads with MiXCR, one entry per CDR3 protein. The sample carries roughly 80,000 distinct CDR3 sequences, around 11% recorded once. CDR3 length equals 11 residues. Germline V CDR1 and CDR2: KGHSH, LQKENI. The V gene lost 5 bases and the J gene lost 6 bases, with 7 bases spanning the gap. The data are from a study of early T cells in non-severe SARS-CoV-2 infection. Sequencing was performed on whole blood, taken at baseline. The TCR comes from an adult who was a healthcare worker with PCR-confirmed SARS-CoV-2 infection or an uninfected control (not recorded which). This chain uses TRBV18 with TRBJ2-5; D gene unclear. CDR3 sequence reads: CASSNPQTQYF. In DNA, the CDR3 is TGTGCCAGCTCAAACCCTCAGACCCAGTACTTC.